One sample yielded the 18 T cell receptor beta chains listed below, sequenced in a study of shared clonotypes between healthy human individuals. Here immunoSEQ multiplex PCR was the method, and the copy in TCRdb shows in-frame clones only, minus some. The sample yields roughly 1,000,000 clones, 70% to 80% seen once. Specimen: memory CD4+ T cells from PBMCs. Sample subset: CD45RA-negative fraction. Source of these receptors: a man aged 18 to 30 in good health. Some clones in this sample may be carry-over from other donors' samples.

This clone has a handful of counts. V is TRBV19 and J is TRBJ1-2; D ambiguous. CDR1 is LNHDA and CDR2 is SQIVND in the germline V gene (reference sequence). Trimming shortened V by 5 bases and J by 7 bases, and 8 bases separated the two germline ends. The CDR3 has 11 residues. CDR3 sequence: CASSGSGGYTF. The CDR3 DNA sequence: TGTGCCAGTAGTGGGAGTGGTGGCTACACCTTC.

The rearrangement joins TRBV2 to TRBJ1-4; a possible D gene is TRBD1 (5 bases). V gave up 6 bases and J gave up 10 bases, with 21 bases separating them. The CDR3 consists of 15 residues. The V gene's germline CDR1 is SNHLY and CDR2 FYNNEI. The CDR3 loop reads CASRESGTLRRKLFF. In DNA form, the CDR3 reads TGTGCCAGCAGGGAATCCGGGACCCTTCGGAGAAAACTGTTTTTT.

This rearrangement joins TRBV4-2 to TRBJ2-3; D not certain. CDR1 LGHNA and CDR2 YNFKEQ come from the germline V gene. The CDR3 covers 15 residues. Trimming left V 0 bases short and J 9 bases short, with 16 bases between. In DNA form, the CDR3 reads TGTGCCAGCAGCCAAGATAGAGTGACGTTGGGCACGCAGTATTTT. This codes for CASSQDRVTLGTQYF.

A note on this clone: A much larger clone lies a single base off, so this may be a read error. At the DNA level, this CDR3 is encoded by other sequences in the same sample as well. This chain uses TRBV5-4 with TRBJ2-2; weak D call: TRBD2 (5 bases). Per germline, CDR1 SGHNT and CDR2 YYREEE (reference sequence). The CDR3 has 13 residues. V lost 0 bases and J 5 bases, leaving 5 bases between the germline ends. The CDR3 spells CASSLGGTGELFF. The CDR3 DNA follows: TGTGCCAGCAGCTTGGGCGGGACCGGGGAGCTGTTTTTT.

The rearrangement uses TRBV19 and TRBJ2-1; the match to TRBD2 covers 10 bases. The germline V gene has CDR1 LNHDA and CDR2 SQIVND (reference sequence). This CDR3 contains 17 residues. J gave up 5 bases and V 4 bases, and 11 bases lay outside the gene matches. The CDR3, as DNA: TGTGCCAGTAGTAGTCTAGCGGGAGTCATCACCAACAATGAGCAGTTCTTC. This codes for CASSSLAGVITNNEQFF.

The V and J genes are TRBV2 and TRBJ2-3, with 7 bases matching TRBD1. CDR3 length: 15 amino acids. The trim removed 5 bases at V and 5 bases at J, leaving 10 bases unmatched. In germline, CDR1 is SNHLY, CDR2 FYNNEI. The CDR3 here is CASSLMGQGVDTQYF. The CDR3 DNA reads as TGTGCCAGCAGTCTAATGGGGCAGGGGGTAGATACGCAGTATTTT.

The genes are TRBV4-2 and TRBJ1-2, with TRBD1 matching over 9 bases. Germline V gives CDR1 LGHNA, CDR2 YNFKEQ. This CDR3 region has 13 residues. The V gene end was trimmed by 4 bases and the J gene end by 8 bases; junction bases not matched to a gene: 5. The DNA for the CDR3 is TGTGCCAGCAGCCCTGGGGACAGGGAGGGCTACACCTTC. It translates to CASSPGDREGYTF.

In DNA form, the CDR3 reads TGTGCCAGTAGTAACGGCAGGGGGCGTGAGACCCAGTACTTC. Translation gives CASSNGRGRETQYF. The J gene is TRBJ2-5, the V gene TRBV19; 8 bases fit TRBD1. Trimming removed 4 bases from V and 5 bases from J; junction bases left unmatched: 6. Germline-derived CDR1 and CDR2 are LNHDA and SQIVND (reference sequence). This CDR3 has 14 residues.

The genes are TRBV4-3 and TRBJ2-7; D is possibly TRBD1 (6 bases). CDR1 is LGHNA, CDR2 YSLEER, per germline. V was pared by 8 bases and J by 0 bases, with 14 bases between. The CDR3 has 14 amino acids. CDR3 DNA: TGCGCCAGCTCCCCTGACAGGAGCTCCTACGAGCAGTACTTC. It codes for CASSPDRSSYEQYF.

This clone was recorded at least ten times. This sequence joins TRBV5-1 and TRBJ2-7; 10 bases fit TRBD2. The length of the CDR3 is 15 residues. V was clipped by 4 bases and J by 0 bases; unmatched bases: 4. Germline loops: CDR1 SGHRS, CDR2 YFSETQ. The CDR3: CASSLAGENSYEQYF. The CDR3, as DNA: TGCGCCAGCAGCCTAGCGGGAGAGAACTCCTACGAGCAGTACTTC.

The chain carries TRBV11-1 and TRBJ2-7; 16 positions agree with TRBD2. Per the germline V gene, CDR1 is SGHAT and CDR2 is FQDESV (reference sequence). Trimming at V came to 6 bases and at J to 2 bases, leaving 7 bases not matched to a gene. The CDR3 covers 17 residues. CDR3 protein: CASSGTSGRAGAYEQYF. Here the CDR3 DNA reads TGTGCCAGCAGTGGGACTAGCGGGAGGGCCGGAGCCTACGAGCAGTACTTC.

The rearrangement links TRBV6-1 to TRBJ2-7, with D perhaps TRBD2 (5 bases). The V and J ends lost 3 bases and 4 bases respectively, with 19 bases between them. The CDR3 extends over 16 amino acids. Germline assignment: CDR1 MNHNS and CDR2 SASEGT. CDR3 sequence: CASSEIRAGGLYEQYF. The DNA for the CDR3 is TGTGCCAGCAGTGAGATTCGGGCAGGAGGTCTTTACGAGCAGTACTTC.

The V call is TRBV7-6, the J call TRBJ1-5; perhaps TRBD1 as D (5 bases). Between the trimmed V and J ends, which lost 5 bases and 7 bases, there was a span of 12 bases. The CDR3 sequence is 13 residues long. Germline V gene lookup returns CDR1 SGHVS and CDR2 FNYEAQ. CDR3 amino acids: CASSQGPLQPQHF. The DNA of the CDR3 is TGTGCCAGCAGCCAGGGACCCCTCCAGCCCCAGCATTTT.

The chain uses TRBV30 and TRBJ2-1, with D possibly being TRBD2 (6 bases). The germline gives CDR1 GTSNPN, CDR2 SVGIG (reference sequence). This CDR3 has 14 amino acids. Deletions cut 0 bases from V and 12 bases from J, with 18 bases between. CDR3 in DNA: TGTGCCTGGAGTGTTTTACTAGCTGGGTTAGGGCAGTTCTTC. Translating gives CAWSVLLAGLGQFF. Variable domain in full (rest from reference TRBV30 and TRBJ2-1): SQTIHQWPATLVQPVGSPLSLECTVEGTSNPNLYWYRQAAGRGLQLLFYSVGIGQISSEVPQNLSASRPQDRQFILSSKKLLLSDSGFYLCAWSVLLAGLGQFFGPGTRLTVL.

The chain employs TRBV2 and TRBJ1-2; 7 bases align to TRBD1. The ends lost 5 bases at V and 10 bases at J; junction bases unmatched: 10. The CDR3 contains 13 residues. Per the germline V gene, CDR1 is SNHLY and CDR2 is FYNNEI. DNA for the CDR3: TGTGCCAGCAGTCAACAGGGGACTAGGGACTACACCTTC. This encodes CASSQQGTRDYTF.

On this clone itself: Possible read error: a much larger clone is one base away. Additional DNA sequences in this sample encode the identical CDR3. The chain combines TRBV5-1 with TRBJ1-1; tentatively, D is TRBD1 (5 bases). CDR1 is SGHRS, CDR2 YFSETQ, per germline. The CDR3 loop spans 11 amino acids. The CDR3, as DNA: TGCGCTAGCAGGGATTATTCTGAAGCTTTCTTT. It encodes CASRDYSEAFF.

This chain joins TRBV4-1 and TRBJ2-3; the D gene is possibly TRBD1 (5 bases). CDR3 length: 14 residues. Germline values: CDR1 MGHRA, CDR2 YSYEKL. V lost 1 base to trimming and J lost 5 bases, with 10 bases between them. The chain's CDR3 is CASSQGRAGDTQYF. As DNA, the CDR3 is TGCGCCAGCAGCCAAGGCAGGGCAGGAGATACGCAGTATTTT.

V and J are TRBV27 and TRBJ2-3, with D maybe TRBD2 (6 bases). CDR1 is MNHEY, CDR2 SMNVEV, per germline (reference sequence). This CDR3 has 15 amino acids. Trimming removed 3 bases at V and 4 bases at J, with 14 bases between. For the CDR3, the DNA is TGTGCCAGCAGTTTGGGGGGTATAGCACCAGATACGCAGTATTTT. Encoded protein: CASSLGGIAPDTQYF.